This T cell receptor beta chain appears in the sequencing data of a study of T-cell memory formation after mild COVID-19. The study's findings and limits: Those CD4+ clones that contracted were mainly in CM and EM (CD8+ ones in EMRA). Pre-infection memory harbored some responding clones, suggesting cross-reactive memory joined. Among clones peaking at day 37 in the second wave, SARS-CoV-2 specificity remained unconfirmed.

In the case of this clonotype: Its specificity is unknown.

A single record per CDR3 protein comes from TCRdb applying MiXCR to the 5' RACE reads. Among 450,000 to 650,000 distinct CDR3 sequences listed, about a fifth were seen once. The germline gives CDR1 SGHTA, CDR2 FQGNSA. The CDR3 runs to 14 residues. Trimming pared 7 bases from V and 7 bases from J, leaving 17 bases between. The rearrangement links TRBV7-2 to TRBJ2-1; maybe TRBD2 (7 bases). The sequenced sample was PBMCs or a T cell subset sorted from them (not recorded which). The clonotype originates from an adult woman who had mild COVID-19 (a few samples of this study predate the infection). Cell type and time point are not known. This CDR3 reads CASNIGGTPNEQFF. The CDR3 nucleotides read TGTGCCAGCAACATCGGGGGGACACCGAATGAGCAGTTCTTC.